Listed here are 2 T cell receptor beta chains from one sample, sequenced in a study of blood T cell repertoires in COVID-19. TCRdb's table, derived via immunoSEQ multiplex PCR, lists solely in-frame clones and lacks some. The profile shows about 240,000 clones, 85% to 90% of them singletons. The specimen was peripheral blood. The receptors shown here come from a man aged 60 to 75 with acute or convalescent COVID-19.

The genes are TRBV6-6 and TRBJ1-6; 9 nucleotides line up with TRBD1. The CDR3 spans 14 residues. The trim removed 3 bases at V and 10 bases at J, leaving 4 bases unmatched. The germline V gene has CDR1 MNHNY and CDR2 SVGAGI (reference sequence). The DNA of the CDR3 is TGTGCCAGCAGTTATTGGGACAGGGAATCACCCCTCCACTTT. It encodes CASSYWDRESPLHF.

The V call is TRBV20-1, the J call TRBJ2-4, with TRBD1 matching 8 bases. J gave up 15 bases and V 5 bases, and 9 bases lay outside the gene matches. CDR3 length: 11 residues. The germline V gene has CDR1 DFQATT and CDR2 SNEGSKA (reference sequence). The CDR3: CSAARQGWRYF. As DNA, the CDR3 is TGCAGTGCTGCCCGACAGGGGTGGCGGTACTTC.